The 28 T cell receptor beta chains listed next were all sequenced from one sample in a study of T cell repertoires in cytomegalovirus infection. MiXCR, run by TCRdb on the reads, gives a single entry per CDR3 protein. The sample has 130,000 or so distinct CDR3 sequences, about 6% seen once. The source material was PBMCs. These receptors all come from a human donor in good health (CMV status not recorded). Some clones in this sample may be carry-over from other donors' samples.

In its sample, this clonotype was seen many times. The chain joins TRBV12-3 or TRBV12-4 to TRBJ2-3; the D is unclear. V gave up 3 bases and J gave up 6 bases, with 7 bases separating them. The CDR3 runs to 12 residues. CDR3 nucleotides: TGTGCCAGCAGTTTTTCGGTGGATACGCAGTATTTT. It encodes CASSFSVDTQYF.

This clonotype has a count of ten or more. In nucleotides, the CDR3 is TGTGCCAGCAGTGCGGACAGGGTTCCGGATGAGCAGTTCTTC. Protein product: CASSADRVPDEQFF. This rearrangement joins TRBV2 to TRBJ2-1, with 8 bases lining up with TRBD1. The germline gives CDR1 SNHLY, CDR2 FYNNEI. The CDR3 consists of 14 residues. Trimming cost V 4 bases and J 8 bases; bases outside gene matches: 7.

The chain employs TRBV7-9 and TRBJ2-3; tentatively, D is TRBD1 (5 bases). The V end lost 2 bases, the J end lost 1 base, and 10 bases lay between the germline ends. This CDR3 contains 15 residues. Germline V gene sequence: CDR1 SEHNR, CDR2 FQNEAQ (reference sequence). CDR3 sequence reads: CASSLMVRGTDTQYF. The CDR3 DNA is TGTGCCAGCAGCTTAATGGTCAGGGGCACAGATACGCAGTATTTT.

This clonotype was observed a handful of times. The V and J genes are TRBV20-1 and TRBJ2-7; the D gene is possibly TRBD2 (5 bases). This CDR3 has 15 amino acids. The V end was cut by 0 bases, the J end by 2 bases, with 14 bases between. Germline V gene data show CDR1 as DFQATT and CDR2 as SNEGSKA (reference sequence). This CDR3 reads CSARDRASGTYEQYF. The CDR3 nucleotides read TGCAGTGCTAGAGATCGGGCATCGGGAACCTACGAGCAGTACTTC.

Regarding this clonotype: One end of the junction varies from germline; a read error may be responsible. J is TRBJ1-2 and V is TRBV4-3; D call uncertain. Per germline, CDR1 LGHNA and CDR2 YSLEER. The CDR3 extends over 13 amino acids. The CDR3 reads CTSSQVPEGGYTF. The CDR3 DNA follows: TGCACCAGCAGCCAAGTTCCGGAGGGTGGCTACACCTTC.

This clonotype was seen many times. This chain connects TRBV7-2 to TRBJ1-2; 7 nucleotides line up with TRBD1. The J segment lost 7 bases and the V segment lost 1 base, leaving 9 bases of the junction unmatched. Germline lookup yields CDR1 SGHTA and CDR2 FQGNSA. There are 15 residues in the CDR3. For the CDR3, the DNA is TGTGCCAGCAGCTTAGGGCCCCGACAGGGTGCTGGCTACACCTTC. Residues: CASSLGPRQGAGYTF. The whole variable domain, filled in from reference TRBV7-2 and TRBJ1-2, reads GAGVSQSPSNKVTEKGKDVELRCDPISGHTALYWYRQSLGQGLEFLIYFQGNSAPDKSGLPSDRFSAERTGGSVSTLTIQRTQQEDSAVYLCASSLGPRQGAGYTFGSGTRLTVV.

This clonotype appeared many times. The chain combines TRBV7-2 with TRBJ1-2; 9 bases line up with TRBD1. The V gene end was trimmed by 5 bases and the J gene end by 4 bases; junction bases not matched to a gene: 5. CDR1 and CDR2 from the germline V gene are SGHTA and FQGNSA. The CDR3 consists of 14 residues. The CDR3 loop is CASSRDRVGYGYTF. The CDR3 DNA sequence: TGTGCCAGCAGCCGGGACAGGGTTGGCTATGGCTACACCTTC.

V is TRBV6-2 or TRBV6-3 and J is TRBJ2-1, with 9 nucleotides matching TRBD2. The V gene's germline CDR1 is MNHEY and CDR2 SVGEGT. The V gene end was trimmed by 5 bases and the J gene end by 10 bases; junction bases not matched to a gene: 6. The CDR3 totals 13 residues. The CDR3 bases are TGTGCCAGCAGTGAGACTAGCGGTGGGGAGCAGTTCTTC. It yields the protein CASSETSGGEQFF.

This chain joins TRBV20-1 and TRBJ2-7, with 9 bases matching TRBD2. CDR3 length: 16 amino acids. After removal of 0 bases from V and 0 bases from J, the junction contained 6 bases not matched to a gene. The V gene's germline CDR1 is DFQATT and CDR2 SNEGSKA (reference sequence). CDR3 sequence reads: CSARDLPSGVSYEQYF. CDR3 nucleotide sequence: TGCAGTGCTAGAGATCTCCCTAGCGGGGTCTCCTACGAGCAGTACTTC.

This clonotype has more than one count but fewer than ten. The chain uses TRBV11-2 and TRBJ2-1, with 12 nucleotides matching TRBD2. Germline V lookup: CDR1 SGHAT, CDR2 FQNNGV. This CDR3 region has 15 residues. With V trimmed by 4 bases and J by 8 bases, 6 bases remained unmatched. CDR3 coding DNA: TGTGCCAGCAGCTCGCTAGCGGGGGGGCCCGATGAGCAGTTCTTC. Residues: CASSSLAGGPDEQFF.

This clonotype appeared many times. The chain combines TRBV7-2 with TRBJ1-2; D is uncertain. Looked up from germline, CDR1 is SGHTA and CDR2 is FQGNSA. The V gene lost 5 bases and the J gene lost 5 bases, with 6 bases spanning the gap. This CDR3 spans 11 amino acids. The CDR3 spells CASSDFYGYTF. The CDR3 bases are TGTGCCAGCAGCGATTTTTATGGCTACACCTTC.

This clonotype appeared a few times. This chain uses TRBV19 with TRBJ1-5; 9 bases are a match to TRBD1. V lost 9 bases, J lost 3 bases, and 6 bases stayed unmatched. Germline assignment: CDR1 LNHDA and CDR2 SQIVND (reference sequence). The CDR3 is 14 residues long. For the CDR3, the DNA is TGTGCCAGCAGAAGGACAGGGGACAATCAGCCCCAGCATTTT. This sequence encodes CASRRTGDNQPQHF. The full variable domain, completed using reference TRBV19 and TRBJ1-5, is DGGITQSPKYLFRKEGQNVTLSCEQNLNHDAMYWYRQDPGQGLRLIYYSQIVNDFQKGDIAEGYSVSREKKESFPLTVTSAQKNPTAFYLCASRRTGDNQPQHFGDGTRLSIL.

This clonotype came up many times. In DNA, the CDR3 is TGTGCCAGCAGCCCAGGGACGCATAATTCACCCCTCCACTTT. It is translated as CASSPGTHNSPLHF. The chain couples TRBV7-2 to TRBJ1-6, with D perhaps TRBD1 (5 bases). The V gene lost 5 bases and the J gene lost 5 bases, with 10 bases spanning the gap. Per the germline V gene, CDR1 is SGHTA and CDR2 is FQGNSA. This CDR3 contains 14 residues.

This clonotype has a count of ten or more. CDR3 residues: CASSLNGPSGGAGELFF. The CDR3 nucleotides read TGTGCCAGCAGCTTAAACGGTCCTAGCGGGGGGGCCGGGGAGCTGTTTTTT. The chain recombines TRBV11-2 with TRBJ2-2, with 12 bases that match TRBD2. Germline V gene data show CDR1 as SGHAT and CDR2 as FQNNGV. The CDR3 totals 17 residues. V was clipped by 2 bases and J by 6 bases; unmatched bases: 7. Drawing the rest from reference TRBV11-2 and TRBJ2-2, the complete variable domain is EAGVAQSPRYKIIEKRQSVAFWCNPISGHATLYWYQQILGQGPKLLIQFQNNGVVDDSQLPKDRFSAERLKGVDSTLKIQPAKLEDSAVYLCASSLNGPSGGAGELFFGEGSRLTVL.

Many counts were recorded for this clonotype. The DNA for the CDR3 is TGTGCCAGCAGCTTAGCGGGGGGGCTCCAAGAGACCCAGTACTTC. It encodes CASSLAGGLQETQYF. V and J are TRBV7-9 and TRBJ2-5, with TRBD2 as a possible D gene (7 bases). The CDR3 consists of 15 residues. Trimming stripped 0 bases from V and 1 base from J, with 9 bases between. Germline V gene data show CDR1 as SEHNR and CDR2 as FQNEAQ (reference sequence).

This rearrangement joins TRBV20-1 to TRBJ1-6, with D hard to call. The CDR3 contains 17 residues. Trimming pared 3 bases from V and 0 bases from J, leaving 15 bases between. Germline assignment: CDR1 DFQATT and CDR2 SNEGSKA (reference sequence). This chain's CDR3 is CSARTSRPSSYNSPLHF. The CDR3 DNA reads as TGCAGTGCTAGGACATCTAGGCCGAGCTCCTATAATTCACCCCTCCACTTT.

This clonotype was counted between two and nine times. The rearrangement uses TRBV20-1 and TRBJ2-3, with 10 bases lining up with TRBD2. V shed 5 bases and J 4 bases; nucleotides not matched to a gene: 9. Germline lookup yields CDR1 DFQATT and CDR2 SNEGSKA (reference sequence). The CDR3 covers 15 residues. For the CDR3, the DNA is TGCAGTGCTGGGAAGGGACTAGCGTCTGCAGATACGCAGTATTTT. This codes for CSAGKGLASADTQYF.

The gene calls are TRBV7-8 and TRBJ2-5, with no clear D. Germline CDR1 SGHVS, CDR2 FQNEAQ. This CDR3 is built from 14 residues. Trimming removed 3 bases at V and 3 bases at J, with 11 bases between. CDR3 bases: TGTGCCAGCAGCTTCCTTCGGGCAGAAGAGACCCAGTACTTC. Residues: CASSFLRAEETQYF.

This clonotype was recorded many times. The CDR3 sequence is CASSIRADTQYF. Here the CDR3 DNA reads TGTGCCAGCAGCATCAGGGCTGATACGCAGTATTTT. The chain employs TRBV11-2 and TRBJ2-3; the D gene is possibly TRBD1 (5 bases). The germline CDR1 and CDR2 sequences are SGHAT and FQNNGV. This CDR3 comprises 12 residues. V lost 5 bases, J lost 6 bases, and 9 bases lay in between.

This clonotype was picked up many times. This chain connects TRBV7-2 to TRBJ2-3, with D unclear. This CDR3 contains 14 residues. Germline V gives CDR1 SGHTA, CDR2 FQGNSA. Trimming pared 5 bases from V and 1 base from J, leaving 10 bases between. The CDR3 reads CASSQVSRTDTQYF. The CDR3 DNA reads TGTGCCAGCAGCCAGGTGTCGCGCACAGATACGCAGTATTTT.

Ten or more counts support this clonotype. The rearrangement uses TRBV15 and TRBJ1-5; tentative D call: TRBD1 (6 bases). CDR1 is LNHNV and CDR2 is YYDKDF in the germline V gene (reference sequence). Trimming cost V 3 bases and J 2 bases, with 14 bases left between them. This CDR3 comprises 16 residues. The CDR3 DNA follows: TGTGCCACCAGCAGGCAAGGGGGGAGGCGCAATCAGCCCCAGCATTTT. This codes for CATSRQGGRRNQPQHF.

The chain employs TRBV12-3 or TRBV12-4 and TRBJ2-5; 12 bases fit TRBD2. The ends lost 2 bases at V and 5 bases at J; junction bases unmatched: 3. This CDR3 has 15 residues. DNA for the CDR3: TGTGCCAGCAGTTTACGTGGACTAGCGGGGGAGACCCAGTACTTC. Translated, it gives CASSLRGLAGETQYF.

This clonotype was counted only a few times. The chain carries TRBV6-2 or TRBV6-3 and TRBJ2-3; 10 nucleotides match TRBD1. There are 16 residues in the CDR3. V lost 6 bases, J lost 3 bases, and 9 bases stayed unmatched. Germline V gene lookup returns CDR1 MNHEY and CDR2 SVGEGT. The CDR3: CASSSYGQGGTDTQYF. The CDR3 nucleotides are TGTGCCAGCAGCTCCTACGGACAGGGGGGGACAGATACGCAGTATTTT.

This clonotype was recorded at least ten times. V is TRBV7-2 and J is TRBJ1-2; a weak D match, TRBD1 (5 bases). Germline V gene sequence: CDR1 SGHTA, CDR2 FQGNSA. The CDR3 consists of 14 residues. The germline V and J ends were trimmed by 4 bases and 8 bases, with 17 bases remaining between them. DNA of the CDR3: TGTGCCAGCAGCTCCCTCGGGACCTATATGGGCTACACCTTC. Encoded protein: CASSSLGTYMGYTF. The full variable domain, its missing parts supplied by reference TRBV7-2 and TRBJ1-2, is GAGVSQSPSNKVTEKGKDVELRCDPISGHTALYWYRQSLGQGLEFLIYFQGNSAPDKSGLPSDRFSAERTGGSVSTLTIQRTQQEDSAVYLCASSSLGTYMGYTFGSGTRLTVV.

This clonotype was counted ten times or more. J is TRBJ2-7 and V is TRBV7-2, with 8 bases aligning to TRBD2. The CDR3 contains 14 residues. Germline loops: CDR1 SGHTA, CDR2 FQGNSA. Trimming cost V 3 bases and J 11 bases; bases outside gene matches: 12. The CDR3 DNA is TGTGCCAGCAGCTTGGGGGGGCGGGGGGCTCACAAGTACTTC. Protein product: CASSLGGRGAHKYF.

This clonotype was detected many times. The chain links TRBV7-8 to TRBJ1-3; TRBD1 is a possible D gene (5 bases). Looked up from germline, CDR1 is SGHVS and CDR2 is FQNEAQ. V lost 0 bases and J lost 1, with 13 bases in between. This CDR3 has 17 amino acids. The CDR3 DNA sequence: TGTGCCAGCAGCTTAGCTGGGGCAGGGCAGTCTGGAAACACCATATATTTT. Protein sequence: CASSLAGAGQSGNTIYF.

This clonotype was seen repeatedly, ten times or more. The CDR3 loop is CASSLARVSYEQYF. DNA for the CDR3: TGTGCCAGCAGCTTAGCTCGGGTCTCCTACGAGCAGTACTTC. The chain links TRBV7-8 to TRBJ2-7; D is unresolved. The CDR3 sequence is 14 residues long. V was trimmed by 0 bases and J by 0 bases, leaving 6 bases between them. CDR1 is SGHVS and CDR2 is FQNEAQ in the germline V gene. Full variable domain (rest looked up from reference TRBV7-8 and TRBJ2-7): GAGVSQSPRYKVAKRGQDVALRCDPISGHVSLFWYQQALGQGPEFLTYFQNEAQLDKSGLPSDRFFAERPEGSVSTLKIQRTQQEDSAVYLCASSLARVSYEQYFGPGTRLTVT.

This sequence joins TRBV25-1 and TRBJ1-1, with 7 bases matching TRBD1. The V and J ends lost 3 bases and 11 bases, in that order; junction bases with no gene match: 3. Germline V CDR1 and CDR2: MGHDK, SYGVNS. This CDR3 contains 11 residues. The CDR3 DNA is TGTGCCAGCAGTGAGCAGGGGGTGGCTTTCTTT. Amino acids: CASSEQGVAFF.